This is a list of T cell receptor beta chains from one sample in a study of CXCR3-negative and CXCR3-positive naive CD8 T cells. TCRdb re-called the 5' RACE reads; one entry per CDR3 protein, DNA not given. The sample has about 150,000 distinct CDR3 sequences. The source material was naive CXCR3+ CD8+ T cells from blood. Every receptor here comes from a human donor in good health. Some clones in this sample may be carry-over from other donors' samples. CDR3s include the opening cysteine and the closing phenylalanine or tryptophan.

V	J	CDR3
TRBV27	TRBJ2-7	CASRSAQGNEQYF
TRBV20-1	TRBJ2-1	CSAPRGLEGGNEQFF
TRBV7-2	TRBJ2-1	CASSPTSGRAVVDNEQFF
TRBV28	TRBJ2-7	CASRGEQGVPWDEQYF
TRBV20-1	TRBJ2-3	CSAKQRAESTDTQYF
TRBV4-1	TRBJ2-2	CASSQDFGTGELFF
TRBV7-8	TRBJ2-2	CASSLVTGGTGELFF
TRBV27	TRBJ2-1	CASSLDLGTSGSDEQFF
TRBV5-1	TRBJ2-7	CASSLEGQSYEQYF
TRBV7-6	TRBJ2-1	CASSRGTSGGYNEQFF
TRBV27	TRBJ2-1	CASSESGSYNERFF
TRBV28	TRBJ2-2	CASRVIWDYGRELCF
TRBV10-3	TRBJ1-2	CAISVSGASNYGYTF
TRBV20-1	TRBJ2-3	CSAPTSGGADTQYF
TRBV19	TRBJ1-5	CASRRRQQISQPQHF
TRBV29-1	TRBJ2-1	CSGSGGTTNEQFF
TRBV28	TRBJ2-5	CASSPNWDRGWETQYF
TRBV7-9	TRBJ2-1	CASRFDYHSYNEQFF
TRBV9	TRBJ2-3	CASSPWTDPSTDTQYF
TRBV7-3	TRBJ2-3	CASREGGTDTQYF
TRBV7-9	TRBJ1-2	CASSLAQTLGGYTF
TRBV10-3	TRBJ1-5	CAISGTNYSNQPQHF
TRBV12-3/TRBV12-4	TRBJ2-4	CASSSTPRDKNIQYF
TRBV6-5	TRBJ2-1	CASSVSGPAYNEQFF
TRBV25-1	TRBJ2-7	CASSEFSYEQYF
TRBV5-1	TRBJ2-7	CASSGGGLYEQYF
TRBV12-3/TRBV12-4	TRBJ1-1	CASSFEAPEAFF
TRBV5-1	TRBJ2-7	CASSLLFRDEQYF
TRBV28	TRBJ2-7	CASSSRQGDEQYF
TRBV5-5	TRBJ2-1	CASSLKAGLSYNEQFF
TRBV9	TRBJ2-7	CASSVLPTGSYEQYF
TRBV2	TRBJ2-2	CASSERDGAGELFF
TRBV5-1	TRBJ1-1	CASSLTQNTEAFF
TRBV7-9	TRBJ2-1	CASSLGRRVNDEQFF
TRBV7-2	TRBJ2-1	CASSLGQGSYNEQFF
TRBV7-9	TRBJ2-5	CASSLLETQYF
TRBV28	TRBJ2-3	CASSLRLGADTQYF
TRBV29-1	TRBJ2-2	CSVVTPGDTGELFF
TRBV24-1	TRBJ2-7	CAASPDSSYEQYF
TRBV28	TRBJ1-5	CASSPPGGGNQPQHF
TRBV7-2	TRBJ1-5	CASSLAGGSNQPQHF
TRBV21-1	TRBJ2-7	CASSKVRGIRDPESYEQYF
TRBV4-1	TRBJ2-3	CASSQAGAGGADTQYF
TRBV10-3	TRBJ1-1	CAISEDIPHGTEAFF
TRBV14	TRBJ2-3	CASSQEHPQDTQYF
TRBV7-9	TRBJ2-1	CASSLESGVYNEQFF
TRBV4-3	TRBJ2-7	CASSQRVAGLYEQYF
TRBV11-2	TRBJ2-1	CASSYLAGAYNEQFF
TRBV29-1	TRBJ2-5	CSADSEGETQYF
TRBV2	TRBJ1-1	CASSDGMGGTNTEAFF
TRBV29-1	TRBJ2-1	CSARLAGYNEQFF
TRBV29-1	TRBJ2-7	CSVEGRDRGDEQYF
TRBV7-8	TRBJ2-1	CASSFPEGRYNEQFF